The present T cell receptor beta chain was sequenced within a study of Tregs in tolerant kidney transplant recipients. Overall study: Related graft donors supplied nonmyeloablative bone marrow transplants, and mixed chimerism was transient.

Measured with immunoSEQ multiplex PCR; TCRdb has only the in-frame clones, and not every one. The data contain some 70,000 clones, roughly 92% of them seen just once; the ten biggest clones take up roughly 9.8%. This CDR3 contains 18 residues. Germline V CDR1 and CDR2: SGDLS, YYNGEE. Trimming at V came to 4 bases and at J to 4 bases, leaving 15 bases not matched to a gene. CD4+CD25+CD127- Tregs, CD4+CD25- non-Tregs, CD4 and CD8 cells were sorted. The chain combines TRBV9 with TRBJ2-1, with TRBD2 identical over 9 bases. The sequence came from a human donor who received a combined kidney and bone marrow transplant. Sequenced here: CD8+ T cells from blood, sampled before the transplant. CDR3 residues: CASSPTWGSGGQYNEQFF. The CDR3 DNA sequence: TGTGCCAGCAGCCCTACCTGGGGTAGCGGGGGACAATACAATGAGCAGTTCTTC. The whole variable domain, remainder taken from reference TRBV9 and TRBJ2-1, is DSGVTQTPKHLITATGQRVTLRCSPRSGDLSVYWYQQSLDQGLQFLIQYYNGEERAKGNILERFSAQQFPDLHSELNLSSLELGDSALYFCASSPTWGSGGQYNEQFFGPGTRLTVL.